The 3 T cell receptor beta chains below were found in one sample sequenced in a study of blood T cell repertoires in COVID-19. Sequenced by immunoSEQ multiplex PCR; TCRdb stores in-frame clones only, minus some. Among around 97,000 clones listed, approximately 89% were seen once. The source material was peripheral blood. The receptors were sampled from a human donor in a cohort sampled during active COVID-19.

The gene calls are TRBV7-9 and TRBJ1-4, with 9 bases fitting TRBD1. The J segment lost 4 bases and the V segment lost 4 bases, leaving 4 bases of the junction unmatched. There are 15 residues in the CDR3. CDR1 is SEHNR and CDR2 is FQNEAQ in the germline V gene (reference sequence). The CDR3 bases are TGTGCCAGCAGCTCTCCGGGACAGGGTAATGAAAAACTGTTTTTT. This gives the protein CASSSPGQGNEKLFF.

The chain has TRBV6-1 and TRBJ1-5, with a weak D call TRBD1 (5 bases). The CDR3 contains 17 residues. V dropped 2 bases and J dropped 4 bases, with 18 bases sitting between them. Germline CDR1 MNHNS, CDR2 SASEGT. The chain's CDR3 is CASSEQWGPLLNQPQHF. CDR3 sequence (DNA): TGTGCCAGCAGTGAACAATGGGGCCCGTTACTAAATCAGCCCCAGCATTTT.

V gene TRBV4-1 combines with J gene TRBJ1-5; unclear D gene. Germline CDR1 MGHRA, CDR2 YSYEKL. This CDR3 spans 15 amino acids. The V end lost 0 bases, the J end lost 3 bases, and 9 bases lay between the germline ends. Written as DNA, the CDR3 is TGCGCCAGCAGCCAAGAATCTACCCTCAATCAGCCCCAGCATTTT. Encoded protein: CASSQESTLNQPQHF.